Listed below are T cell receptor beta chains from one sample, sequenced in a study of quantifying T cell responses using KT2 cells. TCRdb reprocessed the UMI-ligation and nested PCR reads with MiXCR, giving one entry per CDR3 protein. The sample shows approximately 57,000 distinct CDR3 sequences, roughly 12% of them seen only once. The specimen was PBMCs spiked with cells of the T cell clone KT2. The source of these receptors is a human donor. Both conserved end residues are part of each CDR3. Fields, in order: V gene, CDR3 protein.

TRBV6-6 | CASSPTLGYTQYF
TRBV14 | CASSIPGVAGYNEQFF
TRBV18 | CASSPEGTALRVQYF
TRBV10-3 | CAISDPTGGDYGYTF
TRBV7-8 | CASSLARADGGPGSFETQYF
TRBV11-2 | CASSSLGSTDTQYF
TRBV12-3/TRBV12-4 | CASSPGDRLQGTQYF
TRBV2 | CASLGFGKNIQYF
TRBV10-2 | CASSPGRDQPQHF
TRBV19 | CASSMGTGGLTEQYF
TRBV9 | CASSRGLAGETQYF
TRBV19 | CASTVPGKFFDEQFF
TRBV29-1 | CSVVTGDVWGYTF
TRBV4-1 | CASSQDWRQGYEQYF
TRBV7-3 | CASSLWGEGNTEAFF
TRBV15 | CATSRGGQGYEQYF
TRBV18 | CASSPLGSNNSPLHF
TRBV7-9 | CASSLGSSGMNKETQYF
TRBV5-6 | CASSFRTWYQETQYF
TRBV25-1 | CASSEFGGDNTGELFF
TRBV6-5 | CASSYAASSYNSPLHF
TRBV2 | CASSEGPRADYEQYF
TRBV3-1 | CASSLGFGGTEAFF
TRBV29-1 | CSARLAGEGEQFF
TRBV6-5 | CASSPLRGRSEKLFF
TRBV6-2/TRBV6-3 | CASSDPGIRSYNEQFF
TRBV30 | CAWSPGGPEAFF
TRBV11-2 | CASSPRITSGSDGELFF
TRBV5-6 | CASSLPGRLNTEAFF
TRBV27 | CASSSYSSYNSPLHF
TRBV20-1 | CSARIDSDQPQHF
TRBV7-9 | CASSPGGAYEQYF
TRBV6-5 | CASSSSGYPYEQYF
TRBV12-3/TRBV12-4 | CASSSTNTEAFF
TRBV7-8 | CASSLAVGKASTDTQYF
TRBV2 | CASSTNPETQYF
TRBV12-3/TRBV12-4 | CASSFSSGVLDEQFF
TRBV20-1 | CSASLPGLAGGGQYF
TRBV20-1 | CSARDVAGVHEQFF
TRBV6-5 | CASSAPGGQGVF
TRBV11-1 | CASSRGQGDQETQYF
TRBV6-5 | CASRTSALATNEKLFF
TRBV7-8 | CASSLVGQGAHGANVLTF
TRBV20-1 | CSPTLDHSNQPQHF